This TCR beta chain was retrieved from a study of T cells in localized non-small cell lung cancer. Study-wide results and limits: Higher blood T cell density went with longer overall survival. Only one tumor region went through sequencing, so heterogeneity may still be there. A median approximately 57 of the top 100 tumor clones appeared in adjacent lung. Uninvolved nearby lung showed the greatest T cell clonality, exceeding that found in tumor.

Some clones are missing from TCRdb's copy, which holds only in-frame ones; the method was immunoSEQ multiplex PCR. The sample holds tens of thousands of clones, over 65% seen once. Notes on this clone: Antigen unknown.

Germline CDR1 is SGHAT and CDR2 is FQNNGV. This CDR3 has 14 amino acids. V lost 1 base and J lost 4, with 10 bases in between. Source: peripheral blood, taken before any cancer treatment. The rearrangement links TRBV11-2 to TRBJ1-2; D gene ambiguous. The clonotype comes from a male donor at least 60 years old with stage II squamous cell lung carcinoma. The CDR3 DNA sequence: TGTGCCAGCAGCTTAGCCAGCGCACTCTATGGCTACACCTTC. This translates into CASSLASALYGYTF.